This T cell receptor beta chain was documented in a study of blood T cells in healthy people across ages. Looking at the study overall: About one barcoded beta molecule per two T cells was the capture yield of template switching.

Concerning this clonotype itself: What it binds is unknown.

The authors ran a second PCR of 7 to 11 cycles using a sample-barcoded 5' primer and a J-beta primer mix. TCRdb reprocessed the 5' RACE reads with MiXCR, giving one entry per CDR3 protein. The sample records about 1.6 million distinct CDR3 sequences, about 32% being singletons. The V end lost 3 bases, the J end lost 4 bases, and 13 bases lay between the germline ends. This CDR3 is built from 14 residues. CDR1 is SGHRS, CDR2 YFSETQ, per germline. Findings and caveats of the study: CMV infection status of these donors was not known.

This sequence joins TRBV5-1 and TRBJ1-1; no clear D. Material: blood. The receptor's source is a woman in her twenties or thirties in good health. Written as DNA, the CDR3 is TGCGCCAGCAGCTGGGGAAAAGCGGGCACTGAAGCTTTCTTT. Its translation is CASSWGKAGTEAFF.